This TCR beta chain was captured by sequencing in a study of Graves' ophthalmopathy and Graves' hyperthyroidism. At the level of the study: The blood sample was drawn at first diagnosis and before any treatment. Study outcomes and limitations: Detection in blood was also observed for most expanded thyroid clonotypes above 0.001 frequency. Ophthalmopathy was separated from stable hyperthyroidism by a 13-signature model with approximately 91% sensitivity and around 81% specificity.

This clonotype was recorded many times. Its antigen is not known. PBMCs were isolated by Ficoll-Paque density gradient centrifugation, using roughly 10 ml of fresh peripheral blood as the starting material. As the template, RNA transcripts were used to amplify TCR beta CDR3 regions. HTBI-primed first-round RT-PCR preceded second-round multiplex PCR. TCRdb itself ran the multiplex PCR reads through MiXCR, one entry per CDR3 protein. The repertoire holds 660,000 or so distinct CDR3 sequences, about 40% seen once, with 3% to 3.5% in the top ten. Material: peripheral blood. This sequence was found in an adult man with Graves' ophthalmopathy.

CDR3 nucleotides: TGTGCCAGCAGCGCCCAATCGGCCCCGATCACCGGGGAGCTGTTTTTT. Translation: CASSAQSAPITGELFF. The chain joins TRBV9 to TRBJ2-2; D remains unclear. CDR3 length: 16 amino acids. Germline values: CDR1 SGDLS, CDR2 YYNGEE. The V gene lost 3 bases and the J gene lost 4 bases, with 16 bases spanning the gap.